The clone carrying this T cell receptor beta chain was seen repeatedly, ten times or more. Its antigen is still unknown. This sample is part of a study of T-cell memory formation after mild COVID-19. The wider study: For the most part, TCR clusters were specific to one donor.

CDR3 length equals 14 residues. The germline V and J ends were trimmed by 6 bases and 7 bases, with 22 bases remaining between them. Germline loops: CDR1 DFQATT, CDR2 SNEGSKA (reference sequence). Study results and caveats: Some responding clones appeared in pre-infection memory, suggesting cross-reactive memory joined. Clones contracting across day 15 to 85 had a balanced CD4/CD8 profile; later expanding clones leaned CD4+.

Constant-segment-primed 5'RACE gave TCR alpha and TCR beta cDNA libraries with sample barcodes and UMIs. MiXCR was run by TCRdb on the 5' RACE reads, yielding one entry per CDR3 protein. The sample has 70,000 to 100,000 distinct CDR3 sequences; approximately 13% are singletons. The rearrangement uses TRBV20-1 and TRBJ2-7; the D call may be TRBD1 or TRBD2 (5 bases each). The specimen sequenced was PBMCs or a T cell subset sorted from them (not recorded which). This TCR was sampled from an adult woman who had mild COVID-19 (a few samples of this study predate the infection). Cell type and time point are not known. The DNA of the CDR3 is TGCAGTGCCCGAGGGGAGACTCTCGCTAAGGAGCAGTACTTC. This translates into CSARGETLAKEQYF.